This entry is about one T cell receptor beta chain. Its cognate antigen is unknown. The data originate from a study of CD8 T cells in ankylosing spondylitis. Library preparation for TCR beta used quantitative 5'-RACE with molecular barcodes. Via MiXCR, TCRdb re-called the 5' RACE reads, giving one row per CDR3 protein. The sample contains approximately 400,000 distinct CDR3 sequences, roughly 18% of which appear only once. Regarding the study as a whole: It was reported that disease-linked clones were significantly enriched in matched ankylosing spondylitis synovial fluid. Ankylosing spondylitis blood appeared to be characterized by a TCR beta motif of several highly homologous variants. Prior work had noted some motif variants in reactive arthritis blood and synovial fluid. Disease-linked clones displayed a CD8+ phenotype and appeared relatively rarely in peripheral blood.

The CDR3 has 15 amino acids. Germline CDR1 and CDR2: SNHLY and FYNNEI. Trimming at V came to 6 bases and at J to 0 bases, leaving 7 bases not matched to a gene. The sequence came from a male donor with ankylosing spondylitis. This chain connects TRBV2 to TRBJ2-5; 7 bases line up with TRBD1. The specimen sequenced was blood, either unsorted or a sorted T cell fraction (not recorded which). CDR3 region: CASRLTGSNQETQYF. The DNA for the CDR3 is TGTGCCAGCAGGTTGACAGGGTCCAACCAAGAGACCCAGTACTTC.